Presented here are 9 T cell receptor beta chains from one specimen sequenced in a study of CD8 T cells in ankylosing spondylitis (dated by TCRdb to about 2017). No antigen is known for these receptors. Library preparation employed 5' RACE. For sequencing, an Illumina HiSeq 2500 was employed. Using fastp at Q25 and MiXCR, TCRdb reprocessed the public reads and kept productive beta chains. Each record represents a unique CDR3 protein, reported with the most common genes and DNA among its rows. A total of some 400,000 distinct CDR3 sequences appear in this sample, about 22% of them only once. In total, the top ten clones hold 15% to 20% of the sample. Overall results and qualifications from the work: Blood from ankylosing spondylitis patients appeared to be characterized by a TCR beta motif made up of eight highly homologous amino acid variants.

What was sequenced was blood, either unsorted or a sorted T cell fraction (not recorded which). The source of these receptors is a male donor with ankylosing spondylitis.

This chain uses TRBV7-3 with TRBJ2-5; TRBD2 matches at 11 bases. V lost 3 bases, J lost 3 bases, and 3 bases stayed unmatched. Per the germline V gene, CDR1 is SGHTA and CDR2 is FQGTGA. The CDR3 has 15 amino acids. The CDR3 reads CASSLTGLAEETQYF. CDR3 nucleotides: TGTGCCAGCAGCTTGACGGGACTAGCGGAAGAGACCCAGTACTTC.

The table lists this clonotype with a few counts. The chain links TRBV9 to TRBJ1-1, with D unclear. Trimming cost V 4 bases and J 5 bases, with 12 bases left between them. Germline V gene lookup returns CDR1 SGDLS and CDR2 YYNGEE. The CDR3 totals 13 residues. The CDR3 coding sequence is TGTGCCAGCAGCCCCCAGAGGGTTACTGAAGCTTTCTTT. Protein: CASSPQRVTEAFF.

V and J are TRBV6-5 and TRBJ2-7; either TRBD1 or TRBD2 may fit D (5 bases each). Per the germline V gene, CDR1 is MNHEY and CDR2 is SVGAGI. This CDR3 is built from 15 residues. Trimming shortened V by 3 bases and J by 7 bases, and 19 bases separated the two germline ends. CDR3 residues: CASSYAGAPSWEQYF. CDR3 in DNA: TGTGCCAGCAGTTATGCCGGGGCCCCCAGCTGGGAGCAGTACTTC.

The chain recombines TRBV29-1 with TRBJ1-2, with D hard to call. The CDR3 runs 10 residues. Germline-derived CDR1 and CDR2 are SQVTM and ANQGSEA. The V gene lost 8 bases and the J gene lost 6 bases, with 10 bases spanning the gap. The CDR3 DNA reads as TGCAGCACCTACTTGGATGGCTACACCTTC. The encoded protein is CSTYLDGYTF.

The chain combines TRBV3-1 with TRBJ2-7, with TRBD2 identical over 7 bases. In germline, CDR1 is LGHDT, CDR2 YNNKEL (reference sequence). CDR3 length equals 16 residues. The V segment lost 1 base and the J segment 2 bases; nucleotides outside the gene matches: 8. The CDR3 spells CASSQVGGRETYEQYF. In nucleotides, the CDR3 is TGTGCCAGCAGCCAAGTGGGCGGGAGAGAAACCTACGAGCAGTACTTC.

There are a few counts of this clonotype. The chain employs TRBV6-5 and TRBJ2-1; D possibly corresponds to TRBD2 (6 bases). Trimming left V 1 base short and J 6 bases short, with 10 bases between. There are 14 residues in the CDR3. Germline V gene data show CDR1 as MNHEY and CDR2 as SVGAGI. Here the CDR3 reads CASSYWISGNEQFF. The CDR3, as DNA: TGTGCCAGCAGTTACTGGATTAGCGGCAATGAGCAGTTCTTC.

This clonotype was found a few times. This chain uses TRBV24-1 with TRBJ2-1; 9 positions agree with TRBD2. Germline trimming cut 4 bases from V and 6 bases from J; bases unmatched to any gene: 6. The CDR3 is made up of 15 amino acids. Germline V CDR1 and CDR2: KGHDR, SFDVKD. CDR3 in amino acids: CATSDGGRAFNEQFF. Here the CDR3 DNA reads TGTGCCACCAGTGACGGCGGGAGGGCCTTCAATGAGCAGTTCTTC.

This chain links TRBV20-1 with TRBJ2-5; the match to TRBD2 covers 8 bases. Germline V lookup: CDR1 DFQATT, CDR2 SNEGSKA (reference sequence). The CDR3 has 14 amino acids. The trim removed 2 bases at V and 4 bases at J, leaving 6 bases unmatched. CDR3 loop: CSARKGSGRETQYF. The CDR3 region has the DNA TGCAGTGCTAGAAAAGGAAGCGGGAGAGAGACCCAGTACTTC.

This clonotype was seen only a few times. The chain has TRBV20-1 and TRBJ2-1; 9 nucleotides align to TRBD2. Looked up from germline, CDR1 is DFQATT and CDR2 is SNEGSKA (reference sequence). V shed 6 bases, J shed 9 bases, and the junction held 12 bases outside the gene matches. The CDR3 has 14 amino acids. CDR3: CSAPVAGGLREQFF. CDR3 in DNA: TGCAGTGCCCCCGTTGCGGGAGGGCTCCGTGAGCAGTTCTTC.